The rows below give T cell receptor beta chains drawn from one sample of a study of shared clonotypes between healthy human individuals. Repertoires were generated with immunoSEQ multiplex PCR, while TCRdb's copy carries only in-frame clones and drops some. The sample contains approximately 2.3 million clones, 80% to 95% of which appear only once. The sequenced sample was naive CD4+ T cells from PBMCs. These TCRs come from a man younger than 35 in good health. Some clones in this sample may be carry-over from other donors' samples. CDR3s include the opening cysteine and the closing phenylalanine or tryptophan. D genes are given only for firm matches. Rows give clone size only sometimes, using once, few, many, or a class for an expanded clone.

CDR3 DNA: TGCACCAGCAGCCAAGATGATATAGGGACAGGAGCCTACGAGCAGTACTTC
CDR3 protein: CTSSQDDIGTGAYEQYF
D gene: -
CDR3 length: 17
V gene: TRBV1
J gene: TRBJ2-7
clone size: -

CDR3 DNA: TGTGCCAGCAGTTCGGGACTAGCGGGGATCCAAGAGACCCAGTACTTC
CDR3 protein: CASSSGLAGIQETQYF
D gene: TRBD2
CDR3 length: 16
V gene: TRBV27
J gene: TRBJ2-5
clone size: -

CDR3 DNA: TGCGCCAGCAGCTTGCTACCAGGGCCTTCCTCTGGAAACACCATATATTTT
CDR3 protein: CASSLLPGPSSGNTIYF
D gene: -
CDR3 length: 17
V gene: TRBV5-1
J gene: TRBJ1-3
clone size: -

CDR3 DNA: TGTGCCAGCAGCGATAGCGGGGCGGGGTATTTGGAGCAGTACTTC
CDR3 protein: CASSDSGAGYLEQYF
D gene: TRBD2
CDR3 length: 15
V gene: TRBV7-9
J gene: TRBJ2-7
clone size: once

CDR3 DNA: TGTGCCAGCAGTTTCCAGGCTTATGGCTACACCTTC
CDR3 protein: CASSFQAYGYTF
D gene: -
CDR3 length: 12
V gene: TRBV28
J gene: TRBJ1-2
clone size: -

CDR3 DNA: TGCGCCAGCCCTGAGTACTGTGATACGCAGTATTTT
CDR3 protein: CASPEYCDTQYF
D gene: -
CDR3 length: 12
V gene: TRBV5-1
J gene: TRBJ2-3
clone size: -

CDR3 DNA: TGTGCCAGCAGCTTGGGCGCTAGCTCTGGAAACACCATATATTTT
CDR3 protein: CASSLGASSGNTIYF
D gene: -
CDR3 length: 15
V gene: TRBV5-5
J gene: TRBJ1-3
clone size: -

CDR3 DNA: TGTGCCAGCAGCTTAGAGGGAGGACTAGGAAACACCATATATTTT
CDR3 protein: CASSLEGGLGNTIYF
D gene: -
CDR3 length: 15
V gene: TRBV7-7
J gene: TRBJ1-3
clone size: -

CDR3 DNA: TGCAGCGTTGAAGGGGGGCAGGGCTACACTGAAGCTTTCTTT
CDR3 protein: CSVEGGQGYTEAFF
D gene: -
CDR3 length: 14
V gene: TRBV29-1
J gene: TRBJ1-1
clone size: -

CDR3 DNA: TGTGCCTGGAGTGTACGGGGGGACCTCACTGAAGCTTTCTTT
CDR3 protein: CAWSVRGDLTEAFF
D gene: -
CDR3 length: 14
V gene: TRBV30
J gene: TRBJ1-1
clone size: -

CDR3 DNA: TGTGCCAGCAGTCACCTCCGGGGCAGGGGCTACGAGCAGTACTTC
CDR3 protein: CASSHLRGRGYEQYF
D gene: -
CDR3 length: 15
V gene: TRBV11-2
J gene: TRBJ2-7
clone size: -

CDR3 DNA: TGTGCCACCACGAACCTGAGGAGTGGATACGAGCAGTACTTC
CDR3 protein: CATTNLRSGYEQYF
D gene: -
CDR3 length: 14
V gene: TRBV28
J gene: TRBJ2-7
clone size: once

CDR3 DNA: TGTGCCAGCAGCTTAATTCGGACAGGGGCCGACTATGGCTACACCTTC
CDR3 protein: CASSLIRTGADYGYTF
D gene: TRBD1
CDR3 length: 16
V gene: TRBV7-9
J gene: TRBJ1-2
clone size: -

CDR3 DNA: TGTGCCAGCCGGGGGCCTCAGACAGACAATGAGCAGTTCTTC
CDR3 protein: CASRGPQTDNEQFF
D gene: -
CDR3 length: 14
V gene: TRBV7-9
J gene: TRBJ2-1
clone size: -

CDR3 DNA: TGCAGTGCTCCTAACTACGAGCAGTACTTC
CDR3 protein: CSAPNYEQYF
D gene: -
CDR3 length: 10
V gene: TRBV20-1
J gene: TRBJ2-7
clone size: -

CDR3 DNA: TGTGCCAGCAGCTTGAGGAACACTGAAGCTTTCTTT
CDR3 protein: CASSLRNTEAFF
D gene: -
CDR3 length: 12
V gene: TRBV5-4
J gene: TRBJ1-1
clone size: -

CDR3 DNA: TGTGCCAGCAGCTTAGCGGGGGTCCGGAAAGAGACCCAGTACTTC
CDR3 protein: CASSLAGVRKETQYF
D gene: -
CDR3 length: 15
V gene: TRBV7-2
J gene: TRBJ2-5
clone size: -

CDR3 DNA: TGTGCCAGCAGCCCTAGGGAGGGCCCCTACGAGCAGTACTTC
CDR3 protein: CASSPREGPYEQYF
D gene: TRBD2
CDR3 length: 14
V gene: TRBV7-8
J gene: TRBJ2-7
clone size: -

CDR3 DNA: TGTGCCAGCAGCTTACGCCCCAGCGGGGGGCGAGAGACCCAGTACTTC
CDR3 protein: CASSLRPSGGRETQYF
D gene: TRBD2
CDR3 length: 16
V gene: TRBV7-2
J gene: TRBJ2-5
clone size: -

CDR3 DNA: TGCGCCAGCAGCCCCCAGCGGGTGTCCTACGAGCAGTACTTC
CDR3 protein: CASSPQRVSYEQYF
D gene: -
CDR3 length: 14
V gene: TRBV5-1
J gene: TRBJ2-7
clone size: -

CDR3 DNA: TGTGCCAGTAGTATCATAGGGAAGTCCTACGAGCAGTACTTC
CDR3 protein: CASSIIGKSYEQYF
D gene: -
CDR3 length: 14
V gene: TRBV19
J gene: TRBJ2-7
clone size: once

CDR3 DNA: TGCGCCAGCAGTTTCGTCAGGCTCGGAGATTATGGCTACACCTTC
CDR3 protein: CASSFVRLGDYGYTF
D gene: -
CDR3 length: 15
V gene: TRBV10-2
J gene: TRBJ1-2
clone size: -

CDR3 DNA: TGTGCCAGCAGCTTAGATAGGGGAGCTGGGGCCAACGTCCTGACTTTC
CDR3 protein: CASSLDRGAGANVLTF
D gene: -
CDR3 length: 16
V gene: TRBV11-3
J gene: TRBJ2-6
clone size: -

CDR3 DNA: TGTGCCAGCTCCCGTGGACTCGTCAAGAACACCGGGGAGCTGTTTTTT
CDR3 protein: CASSRGLVKNTGELFF
D gene: -
CDR3 length: 16
V gene: TRBV18
J gene: TRBJ2-2
clone size: -

CDR3 DNA: TGTGCCAGCTCACCGACAGTGAACACCGGGGAGCTGTTTTTT
CDR3 protein: CASSPTVNTGELFF
D gene: -
CDR3 length: 14
V gene: TRBV18
J gene: TRBJ2-2
clone size: once

CDR3 DNA: TGTGCCAGCAGTGATGTAGTTCAAGATGAGCAGTTCTTC
CDR3 protein: CASSDVVQDEQFF
D gene: -
CDR3 length: 13
V gene: TRBV25-1
J gene: TRBJ2-1
clone size: -

CDR3 DNA: TGTGCCACCAGCAAGGGACAGCTGGTGTGGGAGCAGTTCTTC
CDR3 protein: CATSKGQLVWEQFF
D gene: TRBD1
CDR3 length: 14
V gene: TRBV15
J gene: TRBJ2-1
clone size: once

CDR3 DNA: TGTGCCAGCAGACCCGGGACTAGCGGGAGCTACGAGCAGTACTTC
CDR3 protein: CASRPGTSGSYEQYF
D gene: TRBD2
CDR3 length: 15
V gene: TRBV28
J gene: TRBJ2-7
clone size: -

CDR3 DNA: TGTGCCTGGGGACGCCAAAACCCACAGCGGGAGACCCAGTACTTC
CDR3 protein: CAWGRQNPQRETQYF
D gene: -
CDR3 length: 15
V gene: TRBV30
J gene: TRBJ2-5
clone size: -

CDR3 DNA: TGTGCCAGCAGCCAAGGTGGAGGAGGGCGGGACACTGAAGCTTTCTTT
CDR3 protein: CASSQGGGGRDTEAFF
D gene: -
CDR3 length: 16
V gene: TRBV4-2
J gene: TRBJ1-1
clone size: -

CDR3 DNA: TGTGCCAGCAGCGCAGCAGGGGGCTATGGCTACACCTTC
CDR3 protein: CASSAAGGYGYTF
D gene: TRBD1
CDR3 length: 13
V gene: TRBV9
J gene: TRBJ1-2
clone size: -